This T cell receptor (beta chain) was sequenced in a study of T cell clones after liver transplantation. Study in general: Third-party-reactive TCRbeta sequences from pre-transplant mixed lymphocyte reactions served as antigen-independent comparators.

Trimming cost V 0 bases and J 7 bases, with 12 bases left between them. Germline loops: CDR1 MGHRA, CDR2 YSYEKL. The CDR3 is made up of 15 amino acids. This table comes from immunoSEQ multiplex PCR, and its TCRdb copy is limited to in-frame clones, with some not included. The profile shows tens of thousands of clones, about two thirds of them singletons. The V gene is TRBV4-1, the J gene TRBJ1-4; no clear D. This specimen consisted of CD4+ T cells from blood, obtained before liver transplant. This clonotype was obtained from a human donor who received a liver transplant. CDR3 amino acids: CASSQDRVAGEKLFF. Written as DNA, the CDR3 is TGCGCCAGCAGCCAAGATCGAGTAGCTGGTGAAAAACTGTTTTTT.